The rows below give T cell receptor beta chains drawn from one sample of a study of T-cell memory formation after mild COVID-19. MiXCR, applied by TCRdb to the 5' RACE reads, yields one record per CDR3 protein. The profile shows roughly 130,000 distinct CDR3 sequences, about 5.9% of them singletons. The sequenced sample was PBMCs or a T cell subset sorted from them (not recorded which). The receptor source for this set is an adult woman who had mild COVID-19 (a few samples of this study predate the infection). Cell type and time point are not known. Each CDR3 is given with its conserved first and last residue. Each record gives: clone size, J gene, D gene, V gene, CDR3 protein, CDR3 DNA. D genes are given only for firm matches. Clone size is given for some rows only: seen once, a few or many times, or a class if the clone is expanded.

. TRBJ1-5 . TRBV24-1 CATSGQPFSNQPQHF TGTGCCACCAGTGGCCAGCCTTTTAGCAATCAGCCCCAGCATTTT
many TRBJ1-1 TRBD1 TRBV20-1 CSARDRGQGTEAFF TGCAGTGCTAGAGATCGGGGACAGGGAACTGAAGCTTTCTTT
few TRBJ2-1 TRBD2 TRBV20-1 CSAHNLLAGGFNEQFF TGCAGTGCTCACAACCTACTAGCGGGAGGTTTCAATGAGCAGTTCTTC
. TRBJ2-5 TRBD2 TRBV24-1 CATSAPAGGGWETQYF TGTGCCACCAGTGCCCCGGCGGGGGGCGGTTGGGAGACCCAGTACTTC
once TRBJ1-5 . TRBV5-1 CASSYEGNKNQPQNF TGCGCCAGCAGCTACGAAGGAAACAAGAATCAGCCCCAGAATTTT
few TRBJ2-6 . TRBV6-1 CASSEQPIHSGANVLTF TGTGCCAGCAGTGAACAACCGATCCACTCTGGGGCCAACGTCCTGACTTTC
. TRBJ2-1 TRBD2 TRBV5-1 CASSLESSGGGQFF TGCGCCAGCAGCTTGGAGTCTAGCGGTGGGGGGCAGTTCTTC
. TRBJ2-3 TRBD1 TRBV4-3 CASSLKTGALTDTQYF TGCGCCAGCAGCCTAAAGACAGGGGCACTCACAGATACGCAGTATTTT
. TRBJ2-1 . TRBV6-5 CASSPSGPRGEQFF TGTGCCAGCAGTCCCAGTGGGCCTAGAGGGGAGCAGTTCTTC
few TRBJ2-2 . TRBV24-1 CATTGYTGELFF TGTGCCACCACAGGGTACACCGGGGAGCTGTTTTTT
. TRBJ2-5 TRBD2 TRBV2 CASSELRGRVETQYF TGTGCCAGCAGTGAACTGCGGGGGAGGGTCGAGACCCAGTACTTC
few TRBJ1-2 . TRBV6-6 CASSYGDSNYGYTF TGTGCCAGCAGTTACGGGGATTCTAACTATGGCTACACCTTC
few TRBJ2-7 . TRBV7-2 CASSSPLPLGYEQYF TGTGCCAGCAGCTCCCCCCTCCCCCTCGGCTACGAGCAGTACTTC
few TRBJ1-1 TRBD1 TRBV5-1 CASSPRDSQKAFF TGCGCCAGCAGCCCCCGGGACAGTCAGAAAGCTTTCTTT
. TRBJ1-1 . TRBV20-1 CSVWVPRIDEAFF TGCAGTGTATGGGTTCCAAGGATCGATGAAGCTTTCTTT
few TRBJ1-2 . TRBV5-5 CASSFGRTLTNYGYTF TGTGCCAGCAGCTTCGGCAGGACTCTAACTAACTATGGCTACACCTTC
. TRBJ1-2 TRBD1 TRBV18 CASSPTPGQADYYGYTF TGTGCCAGCTCACCGACCCCAGGACAGGCGGATTACTATGGCTACACCTTC
. TRBJ1-4 . TRBV4-1 CASSQVGSNEKLFF TGCGCCAGCAGCCAAGTCGGTTCTAATGAAAAACTGTTTTTT
. TRBJ1-2 . TRBV29-1 CSVNVYTYGYTF TGCAGCGTAAACGTATATACATATGGCTACACCTTC
. TRBJ1-2 TRBD1 TRBV20-1 CSAIRDSGYGYTF TGCAGTGCCATCAGGGACAGTGGCTATGGCTACACCTTC
. TRBJ2-2 . TRBV19 CASSTQGRTGELFF TGTGCCAGTAGTACGCAGGGGAGGACCGGGGAGCTGTTTTTT
. TRBJ1-1 . TRBV24-1 CATSDWVGTEAFF TGTGCCACCAGTGATTGGGTCGGGACTGAAGCTTTCTTT
many TRBJ1-1 . TRBV20-1 CSAFRDAWNTEAFF TGCAGTGCGTTCCGGGACGCCTGGAACACTGAAGCTTTCTTT
. TRBJ2-4 TRBD2 TRBV27 CASSLSGGTSGNIQYF TGTGCCAGCAGTTTATCGGGGGGGACTAGTGGAAACATTCAGTACTTC
many TRBJ2-2 . TRBV27 CANIPSGQNTGELFF TGTGCCAACATCCCATCCGGACAAAACACCGGGGAGCTGTTTTTT
. TRBJ1-1 TRBD1 TRBV4-2 CASSHRKTGGGTEAFF TGTGCCAGCAGCCATAGAAAAACAGGGGGCGGCACTGAAGCTTTCTTT
many TRBJ2-7 . TRBV29-1 CSVGLSPPYEQYF TGCAGCGTTGGACTTAGCCCACCCTACGAGCAGTACTTC